This is a list of T cell receptor beta chains from one sample in a study of post-analysis software for immune sequencing data. TCRdb re-called the PCR reads through MiXCR, storing one row per CDR3 protein. The data contain hundreds of thousands of distinct CDR3 sequences, around 40% of them seen just once; the ten biggest clones take up about 1.8%. Material: blood. These receptors were taken from a girl between 5 and 17 years old with multiple sclerosis. The CDR3 runs from the conserved cysteine through the conserved F or W. A D gene is named only where the DNA matches it firmly. Clone size is given for some rows only: seen once, a few or many times, or a class if the clone is expanded.

j_gene | abundance | len | v_gene | d_gene | CDR3nt | CDR3aa
TRBJ2-7 | - | 14 | TRBV7-9 | TRBD1 | TGTGCCACCCGGGGGACAGGGACGTACAATGAGCAGTACTTC | CATRGTGTYNEQYF
TRBJ1-1 | - | 16 | TRBV9 | - | TGTGCCAGCAGCCCTACCTTACACGGCCTGACCTTTGAAGCTTTCTTT | CASSPTLHGLTFEAFF
TRBJ2-7 | - | 15 | TRBV5-1 | TRBD1 | TGCGCCAGCAGCTTGACGGCAGGGGGTACCTACGAGCAGTACTTC | CASSLTAGGTYEQYF
TRBJ1-6 | - | 13 | TRBV5-1 | - | TGCGCCAGCAGCGTGGGACCGGGTTCACCCCTCCACTTT | CASSVGPGSPLHF
TRBJ2-1 | few | 15 | TRBV2 | TRBD2 | TGTGCCAGCAGTATAGCGGGAGGTTCCTACAATGAGCAGTTCTTC | CASSIAGGSYNEQFF
TRBJ1-5 | few | 13 | TRBV6-5 | TRBD1 | TGTGCCAGTTCCGACAGGGGCGATCAGCCCCAGCATTTT | CASSDRGDQPQHF
TRBJ2-5 | - | 14 | TRBV11-3 | - | TGTGCCAGCAGCTTATTCCAGGGGCAGGAGACCCAGTACTTC | CASSLFQGQETQYF
TRBJ1-2 | - | 14 | TRBV12-3/TRBV12-4 | TRBD1 | TGTGCCAGCAAACACTCGACAGGGGAGAGTGGCTACACCTTC | CASKHSTGESGYTF
TRBJ2-1 | few | 19 | TRBV9 | TRBD2 | TGTGCCAGCAGCGTAGCTACGGGGGAGCGGGAGGGCCCTAACAATGAGCAGTTCTTC | CASSVATGEREGPNNEQFF
TRBJ1-4 | - | 13 | TRBV11-1 | - | TGTGCCAGCAGCCCGGACAGCCAAAAAAAACTGTTTTTT | CASSPDSQKKLFF
TRBJ2-7 | - | 14 | TRBV7-9 | TRBD2 | TGTGCCAGCAGCTCCGGGGAGGGGCGCTACGAGCAGTACTTC | CASSSGEGRYEQYF
TRBJ2-5 | - | 14 | TRBV13 | - | TGTGCCAGCAGCTTAGGGGGGCGTTCGGAGACCCAGTACTTC | CASSLGGRSETQYF